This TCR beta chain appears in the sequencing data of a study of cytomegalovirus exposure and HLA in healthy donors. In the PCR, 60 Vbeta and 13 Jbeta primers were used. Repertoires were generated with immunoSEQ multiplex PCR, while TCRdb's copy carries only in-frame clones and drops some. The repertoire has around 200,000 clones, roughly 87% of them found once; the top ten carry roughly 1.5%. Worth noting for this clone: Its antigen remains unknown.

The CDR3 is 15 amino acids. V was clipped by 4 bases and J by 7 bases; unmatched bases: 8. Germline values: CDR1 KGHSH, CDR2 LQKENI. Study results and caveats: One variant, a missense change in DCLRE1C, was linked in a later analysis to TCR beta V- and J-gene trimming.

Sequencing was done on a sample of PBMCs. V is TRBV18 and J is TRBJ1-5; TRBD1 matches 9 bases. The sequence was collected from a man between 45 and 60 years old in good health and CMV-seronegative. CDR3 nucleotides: TGTGCCAGCTCACGCACAGGGGGCTCAGGCCAGCCCCAGCATTTT. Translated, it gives CASSRTGGSGQPQHF.